This T cell receptor beta chain was sequenced in a study of identical twins. V was clipped by 4 bases and J by 1 base, with 7 bases between them. The CDR3 has 12 residues. CDR1 and CDR2 (germline): SQVTM, ANQGSEA. TCRdb reanalysed the 5' RACE reads using MiXCR and keeps one entry per CDR3 protein. The sample shows roughly 720,000 distinct CDR3 sequences, 15% to 20% of them seen only once. These data also featured in a second study, about T cells expressing NK-cell markers. That paper adds: HCMV seropositivity characterized most of the eight sequenced donors, and seronegativity one.

Input material: PBMCs. This clonotype originated in a woman under 30 in good health. This chain links TRBV29-1 with TRBJ2-5; D not certain. DNA of the CDR3: TGCAGCGTTGTTTATGGCCAAGAGACCCAGTACTTC. Translated, it gives CSVVYGQETQYF.